This T cell receptor (beta chain) was identified during a study of blood T cell repertoires in COVID-19. TCRdb keeps only in-frame clones here, not all; method: immunoSEQ multiplex PCR. Among around 150,000 clones, approximately 89% were seen once, and the ten largest hold about 10%. Germline assignment: CDR1 SNHLY and CDR2 FYNNEI. The germline V and J ends were trimmed by 5 bases and 1 base, with 2 bases remaining between them. The CDR3 length is 11 residues. The sequence was collected from a man aged 60 to 75 with active or convalescent COVID-19. Sample: peripheral blood. This chain links TRBV2 with TRBJ1-2, with D unresolved. Here the CDR3 DNA reads TGTGCCAGCAGTCTTAACTATGGCTACACCTTC. It specifies CASSLNYGYTF. Together with reference TRBV2 and TRBJ1-2, the CDR3 gives the full variable domain: EPEVTQTPSHQVTQMGQEVILRCVPISNHLYFYWYRQILGQKVEFLVSFYNNEISEKSEIFDDQFSVERPDGSNFTLKIRSTKLEDSAMYFCASSLNYGYTFGSGTRLTVV.